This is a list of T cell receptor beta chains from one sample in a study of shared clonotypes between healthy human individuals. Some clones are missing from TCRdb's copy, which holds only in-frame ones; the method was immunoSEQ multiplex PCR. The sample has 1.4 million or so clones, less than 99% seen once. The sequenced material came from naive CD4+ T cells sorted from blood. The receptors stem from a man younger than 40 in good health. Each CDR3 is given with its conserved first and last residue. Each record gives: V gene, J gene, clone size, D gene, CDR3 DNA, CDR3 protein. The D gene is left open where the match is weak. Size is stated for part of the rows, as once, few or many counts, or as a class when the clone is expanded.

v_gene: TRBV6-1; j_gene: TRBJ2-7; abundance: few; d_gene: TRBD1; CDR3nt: TGTGCCAGCCAGGGACAGGGGTTCGTGCAGCAGTACTTC; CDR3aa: CASQGQGFVQQYF
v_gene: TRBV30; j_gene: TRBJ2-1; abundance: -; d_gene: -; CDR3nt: TGTGCCTGGAGTAAATCCCTACAGGGCAATGAGCAGTTCTTC; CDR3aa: CAWSKSLQGNEQFF
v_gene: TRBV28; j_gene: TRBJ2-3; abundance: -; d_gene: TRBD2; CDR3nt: TGTGCCAGCAGTGGACTAGCGGTGAGCACAGATACGCAGTATTTT; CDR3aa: CASSGLAVSTDTQYF
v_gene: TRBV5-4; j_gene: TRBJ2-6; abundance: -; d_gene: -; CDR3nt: TGTGCCAGCAGCTTGGGTGGGTCGGTCGAGTTTAGCTCTGGGGCCAACGTCCTGACTTTC; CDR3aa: CASSLGGSVEFSSGANVLTF
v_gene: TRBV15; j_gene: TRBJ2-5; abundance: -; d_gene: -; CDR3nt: TGTGCCACCAGCAGAGGGACAGCAAACCAAGAGACCCAGTACTTC; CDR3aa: CATSRGTANQETQYF
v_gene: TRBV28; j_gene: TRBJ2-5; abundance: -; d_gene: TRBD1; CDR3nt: TGTGCCAGCAGTCCCCGACAGGGGCCCTCGGAGACCCAGTACTTC; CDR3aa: CASSPRQGPSETQYF
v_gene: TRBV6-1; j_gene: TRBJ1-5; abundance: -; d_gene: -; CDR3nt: TGTGCCAGCAGTGAAGGGTTTCCCGGCCAGCCCCAGCATTTT; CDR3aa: CASSEGFPGQPQHF
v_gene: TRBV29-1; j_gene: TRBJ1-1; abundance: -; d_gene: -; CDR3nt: TGCAGCGCCCGGGAGGGGCGAACTGAAGCTTTCTTT; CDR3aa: CSAREGRTEAFF
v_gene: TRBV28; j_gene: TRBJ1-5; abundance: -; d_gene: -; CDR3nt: TGTGCCAGCACCCGGGTTTTGGGCAATCAGCCCCAGCATTTT; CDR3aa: CASTRVLGNQPQHF
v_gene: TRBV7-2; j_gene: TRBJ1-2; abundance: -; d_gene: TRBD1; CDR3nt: TGTGCCAGCAGCTTAGCGAGACAGGGGGCTGGTGGCTACACCTTC; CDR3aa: CASSLARQGAGGYTF
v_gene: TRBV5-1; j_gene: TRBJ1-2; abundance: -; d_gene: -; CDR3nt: TGCGCCAGCAGCTTGGCTGGGACCCTCAACTATGGCTACACCTTC; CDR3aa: CASSLAGTLNYGYTF
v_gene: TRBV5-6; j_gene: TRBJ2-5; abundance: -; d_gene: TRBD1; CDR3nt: TGTGCCGCAGGGGGAAAGGGGGTAGAGACCCAGTACTTC; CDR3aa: CAAGGKGVETQYF